This entry is about one T cell receptor (beta chain). The antigen remains undetermined. 5'RACE with constant-segment primers yielded barcoded, UMI-tagged TCR alpha and TCR beta cDNA libraries. TCRdb itself ran the 5' RACE reads through MiXCR, one entry per CDR3 protein. The data contain 300,000 or so distinct CDR3 sequences, 15% of them seen just once; the ten biggest clones take up about a fifth. This sample was included in a study of T-cell memory formation after mild COVID-19. Overall study: The study found TCR clusters largely donor specific.

The CDR3 covers 13 residues. CDR1 and CDR2 from the germline V gene are SGHNT and YYREEE (reference sequence). V was pared by 6 bases and J by 4 bases, with 13 bases between. Study-wide results and caveats: Nothing showed for sure that second-wave clones peaking on day 37 were SARS-CoV-2 specific. Mainly in CM and EM were contracting CD4+ clones; CD8+ were in EMRA.

The sequenced sample was PBMCs or a T cell subset sorted from them (not recorded which). This receptor was identified in a man aged 18 to 30 who had mild COVID-19 (a few samples of this study predate the infection). Cell type and time point are not known. This chain connects TRBV5-4 to TRBJ1-1; a weak D match, TRBD1 (5 bases). This CDR3 reads CASTRGGGTEAFF. The DNA for the CDR3 is TGTGCCAGCACCCGGGGGGGAGGCACTGAAGCTTTCTTT.